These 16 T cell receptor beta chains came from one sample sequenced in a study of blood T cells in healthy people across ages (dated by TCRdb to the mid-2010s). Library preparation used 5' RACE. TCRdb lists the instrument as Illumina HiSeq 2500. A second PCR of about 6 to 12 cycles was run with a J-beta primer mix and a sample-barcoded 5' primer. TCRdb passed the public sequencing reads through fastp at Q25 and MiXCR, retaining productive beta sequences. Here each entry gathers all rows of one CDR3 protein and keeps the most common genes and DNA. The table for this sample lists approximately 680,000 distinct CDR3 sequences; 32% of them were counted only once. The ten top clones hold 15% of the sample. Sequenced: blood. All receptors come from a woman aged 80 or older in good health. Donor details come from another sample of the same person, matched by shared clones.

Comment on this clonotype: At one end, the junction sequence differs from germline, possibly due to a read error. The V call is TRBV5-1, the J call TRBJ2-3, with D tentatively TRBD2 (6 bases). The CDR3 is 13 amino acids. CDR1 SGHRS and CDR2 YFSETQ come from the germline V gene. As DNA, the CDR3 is TGCGCCAGCGCGGGCGGGGTAACAGATGCGCAGTATTTT. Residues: CASAGGVTDAQYF.

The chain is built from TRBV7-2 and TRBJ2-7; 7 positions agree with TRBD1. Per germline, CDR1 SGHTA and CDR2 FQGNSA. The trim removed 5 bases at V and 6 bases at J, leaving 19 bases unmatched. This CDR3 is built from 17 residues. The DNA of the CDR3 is TGTGCCAGCAGCCCCCTTGTTTCTGACAGGGCCTTGAGCGAGCAGTACTTC. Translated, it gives CASSPLVSDRALSEQYF.

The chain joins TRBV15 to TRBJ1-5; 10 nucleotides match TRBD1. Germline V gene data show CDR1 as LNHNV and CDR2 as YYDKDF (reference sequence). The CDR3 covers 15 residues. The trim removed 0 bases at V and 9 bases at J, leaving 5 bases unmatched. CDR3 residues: CATSRERDRGRPQHF. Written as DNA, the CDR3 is TGTGCCACCAGCAGAGAACGGGACAGGGGTCGGCCCCAGCATTTT.

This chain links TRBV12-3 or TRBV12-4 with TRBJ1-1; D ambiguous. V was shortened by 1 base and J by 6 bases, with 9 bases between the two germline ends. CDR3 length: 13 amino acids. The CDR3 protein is CASSLGMFAEAFF. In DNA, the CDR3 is TGTGCCAGCAGTTTAGGGATGTTCGCTGAAGCTTTCTTT.

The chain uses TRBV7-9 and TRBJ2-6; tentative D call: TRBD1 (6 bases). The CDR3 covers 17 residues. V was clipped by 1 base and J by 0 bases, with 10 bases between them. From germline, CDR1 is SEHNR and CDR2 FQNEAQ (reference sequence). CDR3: CASSLGSGVSGANVLTF. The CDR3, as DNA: TGTGCCAGCAGCTTAGGCTCAGGGGTCTCTGGGGCCAACGTCCTGACTTTC.

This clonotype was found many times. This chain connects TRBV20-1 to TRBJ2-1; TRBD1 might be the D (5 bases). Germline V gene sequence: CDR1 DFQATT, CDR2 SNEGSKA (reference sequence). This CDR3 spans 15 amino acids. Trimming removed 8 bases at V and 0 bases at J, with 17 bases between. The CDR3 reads CSTTRQPPSYNEQFF. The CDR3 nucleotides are TGCAGTACTACAAGACAGCCTCCCTCCTACAATGAGCAGTTCTTC.

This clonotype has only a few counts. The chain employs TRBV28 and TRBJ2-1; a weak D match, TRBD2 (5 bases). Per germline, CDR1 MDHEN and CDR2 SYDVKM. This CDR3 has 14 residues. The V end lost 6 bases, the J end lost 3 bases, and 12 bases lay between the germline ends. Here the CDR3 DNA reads TGTGCCAGCAGGAGGGCCGAGGGCTACAATGAGCAGTTCTTC. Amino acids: CASRRAEGYNEQFF.

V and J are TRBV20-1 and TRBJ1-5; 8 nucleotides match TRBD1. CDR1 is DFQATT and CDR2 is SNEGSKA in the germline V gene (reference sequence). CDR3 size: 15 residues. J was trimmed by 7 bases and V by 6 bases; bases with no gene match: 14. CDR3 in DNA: TGCAGTGCCATACGAGGCAGGGGGCAAGGCCAGCCCCAGCATTTT. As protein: CSAIRGRGQGQPQHF.

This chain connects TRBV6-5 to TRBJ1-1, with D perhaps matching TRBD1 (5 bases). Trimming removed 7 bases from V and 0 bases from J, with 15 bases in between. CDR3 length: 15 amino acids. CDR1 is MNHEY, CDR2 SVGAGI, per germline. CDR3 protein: CASTLNRLVNTEAFF. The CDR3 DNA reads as TGTGCCAGCACCTTAAACAGGTTGGTGAACACTGAAGCTTTCTTT.

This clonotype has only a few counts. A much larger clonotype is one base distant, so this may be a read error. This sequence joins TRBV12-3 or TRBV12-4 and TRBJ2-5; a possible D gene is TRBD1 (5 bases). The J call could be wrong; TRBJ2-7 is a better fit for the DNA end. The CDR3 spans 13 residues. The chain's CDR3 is CAGSLKGLGEQYF. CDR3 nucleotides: TGTGCCGGCAGTTTGAAGGGGTTAGGCGAGCAGTACTTC.

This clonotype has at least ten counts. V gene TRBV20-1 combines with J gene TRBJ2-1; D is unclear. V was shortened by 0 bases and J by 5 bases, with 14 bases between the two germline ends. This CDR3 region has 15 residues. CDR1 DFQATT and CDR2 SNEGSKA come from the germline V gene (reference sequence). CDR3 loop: CSARDFGRWNNEQFF. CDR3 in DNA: TGCAGTGCTAGAGATTTCGGCCGTTGGAACAATGAGCAGTTCTTC.

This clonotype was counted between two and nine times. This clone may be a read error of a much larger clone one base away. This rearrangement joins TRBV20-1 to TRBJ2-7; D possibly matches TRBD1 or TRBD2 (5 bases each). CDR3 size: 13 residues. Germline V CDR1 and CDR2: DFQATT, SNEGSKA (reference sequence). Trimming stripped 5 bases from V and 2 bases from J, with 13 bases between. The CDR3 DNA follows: TGCAGTGCTCGGGGCAGTTATCCCTACGAGCAGTACTTC. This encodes CSARGSYPYEQYF.

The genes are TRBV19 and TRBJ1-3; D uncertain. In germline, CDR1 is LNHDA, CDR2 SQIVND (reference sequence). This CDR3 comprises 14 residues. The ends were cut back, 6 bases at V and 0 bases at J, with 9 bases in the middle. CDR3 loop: CASSGTLSGNTIYF. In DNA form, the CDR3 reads TGTGCCAGTAGCGGAACTCTCTCTGGAAACACCATATATTTT.

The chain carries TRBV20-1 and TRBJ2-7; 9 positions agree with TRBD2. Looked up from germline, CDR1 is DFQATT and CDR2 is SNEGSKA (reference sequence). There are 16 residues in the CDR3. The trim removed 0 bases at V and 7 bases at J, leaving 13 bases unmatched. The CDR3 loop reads CSARDQQRGAVGEQYF. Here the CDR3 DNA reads TGCAGTGCTAGAGATCAACAGCGGGGGGCCGTCGGGGAGCAGTACTTC.

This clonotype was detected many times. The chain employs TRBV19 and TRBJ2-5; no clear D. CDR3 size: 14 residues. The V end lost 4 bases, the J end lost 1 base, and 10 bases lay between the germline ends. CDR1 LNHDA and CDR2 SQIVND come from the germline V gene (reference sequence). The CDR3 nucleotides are TGTGCCAGTAGTAAGGGCAGCCTCCAAGAGACCCAGTACTTC. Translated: CASSKGSLQETQYF.

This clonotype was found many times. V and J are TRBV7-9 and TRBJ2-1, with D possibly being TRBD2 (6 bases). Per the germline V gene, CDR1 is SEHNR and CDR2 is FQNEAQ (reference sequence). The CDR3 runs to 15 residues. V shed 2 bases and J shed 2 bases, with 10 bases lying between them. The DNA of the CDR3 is TGTGCCAGCAGCTTATCCGGGAGACCCTACAATGAGCAGTTCTTC. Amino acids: CASSLSGRPYNEQFF.